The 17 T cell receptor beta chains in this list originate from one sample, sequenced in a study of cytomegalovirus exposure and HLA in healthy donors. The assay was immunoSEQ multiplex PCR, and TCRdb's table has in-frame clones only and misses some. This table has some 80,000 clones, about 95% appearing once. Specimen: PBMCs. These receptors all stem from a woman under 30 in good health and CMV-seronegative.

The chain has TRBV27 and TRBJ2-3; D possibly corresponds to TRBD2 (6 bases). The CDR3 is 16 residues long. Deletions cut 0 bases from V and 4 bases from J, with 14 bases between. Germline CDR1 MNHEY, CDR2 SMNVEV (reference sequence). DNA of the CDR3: TGTGCCAGCAGTTTATCCCCGGGAGACTTCGCAGATACGCAGTATTTT. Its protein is CASSLSPGDFADTQYF.

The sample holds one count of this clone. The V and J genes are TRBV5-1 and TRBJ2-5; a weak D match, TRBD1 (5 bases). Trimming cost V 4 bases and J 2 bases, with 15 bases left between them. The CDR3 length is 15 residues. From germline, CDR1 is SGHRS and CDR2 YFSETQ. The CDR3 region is CASSGSTVNQETQYF. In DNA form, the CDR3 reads TGCGCCAGCAGCGGATCGACAGTTAATCAAGAGACCCAGTACTTC.

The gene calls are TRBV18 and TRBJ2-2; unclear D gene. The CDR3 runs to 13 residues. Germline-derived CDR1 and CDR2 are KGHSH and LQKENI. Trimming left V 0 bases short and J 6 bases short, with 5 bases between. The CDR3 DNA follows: TGTGCCAGCTCACCACCTTCTGCCGGGGAGCTGTTTTTT. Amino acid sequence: CASSPPSAGELFF. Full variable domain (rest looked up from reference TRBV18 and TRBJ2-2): NAGVMQNPRHLVRRRGQEARLRCSPMKGHSHVYWYRQLPEEGLKFMVYLQKENIIDESGMPKERFSAEFPKEGPSILRIQQVVRGDSAAYFCASSPPSAGELFFGEGSRLTVL.

The CDR3 sequence: CASSARAGNEQFF. The CDR3, as DNA: TGCGCCAGCAGCGCCAGGGCCGGGAATGAGCAGTTCTTC. The chain carries TRBV5-1 and TRBJ2-1; D might be TRBD1 (5 bases). CDR1 is SGHRS, CDR2 YFSETQ, per germline. V was pared by 4 bases and J by 7 bases, with 12 bases between. This CDR3 spans 13 amino acids.

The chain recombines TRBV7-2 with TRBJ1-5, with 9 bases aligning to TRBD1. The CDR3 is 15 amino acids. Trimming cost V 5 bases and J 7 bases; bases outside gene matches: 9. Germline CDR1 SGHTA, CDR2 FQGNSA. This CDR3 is CASSRGQGGQQPQHF. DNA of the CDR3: TGTGCCAGCAGCCGGGGACAGGGTGGCCAGCAGCCCCAGCATTTT.

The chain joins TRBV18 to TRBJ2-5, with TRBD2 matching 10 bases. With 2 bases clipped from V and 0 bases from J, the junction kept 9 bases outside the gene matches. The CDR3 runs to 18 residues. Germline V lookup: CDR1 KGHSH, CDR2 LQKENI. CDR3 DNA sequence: TGTGCCAGCTCACCAAGGGCTAGCGGGAGAAAGTACCAAGAGACCCAGTACTTC. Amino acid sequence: CASSPRASGRKYQETQYF.

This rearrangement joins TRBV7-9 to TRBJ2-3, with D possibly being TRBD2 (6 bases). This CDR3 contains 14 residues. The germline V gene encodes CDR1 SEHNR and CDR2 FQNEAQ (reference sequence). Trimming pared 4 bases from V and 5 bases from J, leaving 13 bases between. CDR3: CASSSPRGKDTQYF. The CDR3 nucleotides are TGTGCCAGCAGCTCCCCTCGGGGGAAAGATACGCAGTATTTT. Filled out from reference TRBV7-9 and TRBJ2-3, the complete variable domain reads DTGVSQNPRHKITKRGQNVTFRCDPISEHNRLYWYRQTLGQGPEFLTYFQNEAQLEKSRLLSDRFSAERPKGSFSTLEIQRTEQGDSAMYLCASSSPRGKDTQYFGPGTRLTVL.

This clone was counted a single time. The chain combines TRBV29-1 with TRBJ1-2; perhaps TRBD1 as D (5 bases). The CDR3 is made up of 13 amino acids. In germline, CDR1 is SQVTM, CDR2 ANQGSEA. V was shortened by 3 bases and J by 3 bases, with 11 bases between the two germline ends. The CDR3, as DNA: TGCAGCGTTGAGCGGGGGGGGTACTATGGCTACACCTTC. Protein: CSVERGGYYGYTF. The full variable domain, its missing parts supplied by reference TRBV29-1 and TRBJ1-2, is SAVISQKPSRDICQRGTSLTIQCQVDSQVTMMFWYRQQPGQSLTLIATANQGSEATYESGFVIDKFPISRPNLTFSTLTVSNMSPEDSSIYLCSVERGGYYGYTFGSGTRLTVV.

In DNA form, the CDR3 reads TGTGCCAGCAGCTTCAAAGGGGACGAGGAGGGACAGACCCAGTACTTC. This sequence encodes CASSFKGDEEGQTQYF. The rearrangement uses TRBV7-9 and TRBJ2-5; possible D gene TRBD2, 6 bases. The CDR3 is made up of 16 amino acids. Germline V CDR1 and CDR2: SEHNR, FQNEAQ (reference sequence). With 3 bases removed from V and 6 bases from J, the gap between germline ends came to 20 bases.

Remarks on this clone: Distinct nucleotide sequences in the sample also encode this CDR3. The CDR3 sequence: CASSTGYMNTEAFF. The CDR3 coding sequence is TGTGCCAGCAGTACGGGATACATGAACACTGAAGCTTTCTTT. The rearrangement uses TRBV27 and TRBJ1-1; D is undetermined. This CDR3 is built from 14 residues. V dropped 5 bases and J dropped 0 bases, with 10 bases sitting between them. CDR1 is MNHEY and CDR2 is SMNVEV in the germline V gene (reference sequence).

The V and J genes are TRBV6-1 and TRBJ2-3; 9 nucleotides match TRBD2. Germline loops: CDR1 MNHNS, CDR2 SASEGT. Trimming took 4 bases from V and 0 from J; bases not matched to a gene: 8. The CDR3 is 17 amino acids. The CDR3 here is CASSALAGGDSTDTQYF. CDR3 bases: TGTGCCAGCAGTGCCCTCGCGGGGGGGGATAGCACAGATACGCAGTATTTT.

CDR3 sequence reads: CASAPLDRDDTEAFF. As DNA, the CDR3 is TGTGCTAGTGCCCCGCTTGACAGGGATGATACTGAAGCTTTCTTT. This rearrangement joins TRBV12-5 to TRBJ1-1, with TRBD1 matching over 7 bases. CDR3 length: 15 amino acids. Germline CDR1 is LGHNT and CDR2 is FRNRAP. V was pared by 7 bases and J by 5 bases, with 13 bases of the junction left unmatched.

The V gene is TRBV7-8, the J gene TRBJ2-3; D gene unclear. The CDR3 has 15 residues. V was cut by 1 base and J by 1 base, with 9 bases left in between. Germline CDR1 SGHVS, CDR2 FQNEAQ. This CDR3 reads CASSLEERRTDTQYF. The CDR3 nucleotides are TGTGCCAGCAGCTTAGAAGAGCGCCGCACAGATACGCAGTATTTT.

The CDR3 is CASSYRGNTEAFF. The DNA for the CDR3 is TGTGCCAGTAGCTACAGGGGGAACACTGAAGCTTTCTTT. The rearrangement uses TRBV19 and TRBJ1-1, with 7 positions matching TRBD1. V was pared by 6 bases and J by 1 base, with 2 bases of the junction left unmatched. The CDR3 contains 13 residues. CDR1 and CDR2 from the germline V gene are LNHDA and SQIVND (reference sequence).

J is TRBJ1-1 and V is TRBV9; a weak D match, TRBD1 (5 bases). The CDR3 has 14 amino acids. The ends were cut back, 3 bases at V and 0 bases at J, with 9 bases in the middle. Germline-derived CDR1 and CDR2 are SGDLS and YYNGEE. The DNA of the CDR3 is TGTGCCAGCAGCGCACAGGTCATGAACACTGAAGCTTTCTTT. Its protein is CASSAQVMNTEAFF.

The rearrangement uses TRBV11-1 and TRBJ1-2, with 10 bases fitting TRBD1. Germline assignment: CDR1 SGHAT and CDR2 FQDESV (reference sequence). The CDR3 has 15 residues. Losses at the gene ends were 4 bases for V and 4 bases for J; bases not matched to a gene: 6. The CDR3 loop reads CASSYGQGVAYGYTF. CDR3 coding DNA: TGTGCCAGCAGCTACGGACAGGGGGTCGCCTATGGCTACACCTTC.

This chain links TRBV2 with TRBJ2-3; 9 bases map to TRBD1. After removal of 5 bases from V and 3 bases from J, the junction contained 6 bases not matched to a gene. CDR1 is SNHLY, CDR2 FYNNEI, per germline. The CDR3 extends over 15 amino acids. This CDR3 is CASSSTGGLTDTQYF. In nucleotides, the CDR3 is TGTGCCAGCAGTTCGACAGGGGGTCTGACAGATACGCAGTATTTT. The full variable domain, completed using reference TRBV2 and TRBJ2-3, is EPEVTQTPSHQVTQMGQEVILRCVPISNHLYFYWYRQILGQKVEFLVSFYNNEISEKSEIFDDQFSVERPDGSNFTLKIRSTKLEDSAMYFCASSSTGGLTDTQYFGPGTRLTVL.